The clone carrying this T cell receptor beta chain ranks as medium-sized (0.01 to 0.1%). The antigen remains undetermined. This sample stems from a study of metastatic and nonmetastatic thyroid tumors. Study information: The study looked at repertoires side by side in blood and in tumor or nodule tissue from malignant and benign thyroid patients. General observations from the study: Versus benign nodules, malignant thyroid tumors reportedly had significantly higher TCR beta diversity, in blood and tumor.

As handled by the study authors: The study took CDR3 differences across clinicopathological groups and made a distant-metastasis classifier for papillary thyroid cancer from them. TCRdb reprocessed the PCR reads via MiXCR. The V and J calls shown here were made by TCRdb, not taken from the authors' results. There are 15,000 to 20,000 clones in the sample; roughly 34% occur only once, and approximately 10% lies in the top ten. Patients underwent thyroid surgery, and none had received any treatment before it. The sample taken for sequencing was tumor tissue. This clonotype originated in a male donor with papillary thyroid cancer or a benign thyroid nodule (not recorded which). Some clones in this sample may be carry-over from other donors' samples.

CDR3 bases: TGTGCCAGCAGTTTGAAGGGGGCTTGGTACAATGAGCAGTTCTTC. The encoded protein is CASSLKGAWYNEQFF. This rearrangement joins TRBV27 to TRBJ2-1, with 7 bases aligning to TRBD1. Germline CDR1 is MNHEY and CDR2 is SMNVEV (reference sequence). J was trimmed by 4 bases and V by 3 bases; bases with no gene match: 6. CDR3 length: 15 amino acids.